A single sample is the source of the 4 T cell receptor beta chains below, sequenced in a study of T cells after posttransplantation cyclophosphamide. A marrow graft followed busulfan-fludarabine conditioning, with cyclophosphamide on days +3 and +4. The data were produced by immunoSEQ multiplex PCR, yet TCRdb's version contains in-frame clones alone and is incomplete. The sample contains about 4,800 clones, around 72% of which appear only once. Specimen: PBMCs, collected 362 days after allogeneic stem cell transplant with posttransplant cyclophosphamide. These receptor sequences come from a male patient in his sixties who received an allogeneic stem cell transplant from an unrelated donor, was CMV-positive, and had acute GVHD only. Some T cells may be supplied by the graft donor.

The chain joins TRBV14 to TRBJ2-3; D is uncertain. Trimming pared 0 bases from V and 5 bases from J, leaving 9 bases between. Germline CDR1 is SGHDN and CDR2 is FVKESK. The CDR3 runs 14 residues. The CDR3, as DNA: TGTGCCAGCAGCCAAGATTACGGTCGAGATACGCAGTATTTT. Its protein product is CASSQDYGRDTQYF.

The gene calls are TRBV5-4 and TRBJ1-2; no reliable D call. This CDR3 has 11 amino acids. Deletions cut 3 bases from V and 8 bases from J, with 8 bases between. The germline gives CDR1 SGHNT, CDR2 YYREEE (reference sequence). Here the CDR3 DNA reads TGTGCCAGCAGCTGGTCCCTAGGCTACACCTTC. This sequence encodes CASSWSLGYTF.

This clone was recorded once. The chain joins TRBV9 to TRBJ2-2; TRBD2 is a possible D gene (6 bases). The CDR3 is 16 residues long. V was pared by 4 bases and J by 1 base, with 14 bases between. Germline CDR1 reads SGDLS; CDR2 reads YYNGEE. CDR3 protein: CASSTPEGKNTGELFF. The CDR3 region has the DNA TGTGCCAGCAGCACGCCGGAGGGGAAGAACACCGGGGAGCTGTTTTTT.

This clone ranks as medium-sized. This chain connects TRBV25-1 to TRBJ1-4; 9 positions match TRBD1. The CDR3 contains 14 residues. V shed 6 bases and J 6 bases; nucleotides not matched to a gene: 5. The germline gives CDR1 MGHDK, CDR2 SYGVNS. The CDR3 here is CASSADRGYEKLFF. The DNA for the CDR3 is TGTGCCAGCAGCGCGGACAGGGGATATGAAAAACTGTTTTTT.